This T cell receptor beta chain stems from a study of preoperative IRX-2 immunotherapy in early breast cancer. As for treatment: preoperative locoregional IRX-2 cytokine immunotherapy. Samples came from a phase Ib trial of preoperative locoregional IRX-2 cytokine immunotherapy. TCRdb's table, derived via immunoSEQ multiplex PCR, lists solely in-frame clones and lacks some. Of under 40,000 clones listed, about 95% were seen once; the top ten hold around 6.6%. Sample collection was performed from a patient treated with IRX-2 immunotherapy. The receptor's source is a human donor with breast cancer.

CDR3 sequence: CASSTGTGEGEETQYF. CDR3 DNA: TGTGCCAGCAGCACCGGGACAGGGGAGGGCGAGGAGACCCAGTACTTC. V gene TRBV7-2 combines with J gene TRBJ2-5, with TRBD1 matching 10 bases. After removal of 5 bases from V and 5 bases from J, the junction contained 11 bases not matched to a gene. This CDR3 is 16 amino acids long. Germline values: CDR1 SGHTA, CDR2 FQGNSA.